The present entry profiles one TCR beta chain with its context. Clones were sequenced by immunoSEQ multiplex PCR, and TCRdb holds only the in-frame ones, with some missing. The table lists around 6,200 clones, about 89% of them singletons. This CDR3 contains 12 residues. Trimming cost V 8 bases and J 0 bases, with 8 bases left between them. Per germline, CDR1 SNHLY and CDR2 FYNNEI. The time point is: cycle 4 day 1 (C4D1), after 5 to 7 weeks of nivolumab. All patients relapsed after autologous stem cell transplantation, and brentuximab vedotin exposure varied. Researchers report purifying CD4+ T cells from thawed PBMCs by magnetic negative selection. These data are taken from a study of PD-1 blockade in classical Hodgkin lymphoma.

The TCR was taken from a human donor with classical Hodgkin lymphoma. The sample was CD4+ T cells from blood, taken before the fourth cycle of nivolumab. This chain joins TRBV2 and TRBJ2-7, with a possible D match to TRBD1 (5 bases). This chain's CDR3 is CASRRDSYEQYF. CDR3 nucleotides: TGTGCCAGCCGCAGGGACTCCTACGAGCAGTACTTC.